The 5 T cell receptor beta chains in this list originate from one sample, sequenced in a study of identical twins. A single record per CDR3 protein comes from TCRdb applying MiXCR to the 5' RACE reads. Altogether roughly 720,000 distinct CDR3 sequences are present, about 18% being singletons, with the ten largest covering around 13%. These data also featured in a second study, about T cells expressing NK-cell markers.

Sequencing was carried out using PBMCs. These receptors were taken from a woman aged 18-30 years in good health.

The table lists this clonotype with a few counts. This sequence joins TRBV4-3 and TRBJ2-7, with TRBD2 as a possible D gene (5 bases). Germline lookup yields CDR1 LGHNA and CDR2 YSLEER. This CDR3 is 15 amino acids long. V lost 0 bases to trimming and J lost 1 base, with 10 bases between them. CDR3 bases: TGCGCCAGCAGCCAAGAATTAGCGCTTTCCTACGAGCAGTACTTC. It specifies CASSQELALSYEQYF.

This clonotype was picked up many times. The rearrangement links TRBV12-3 or TRBV12-4 to TRBJ1-6; a possible D gene is TRBD1 (5 bases). The CDR3 is made up of 14 amino acids. V gave up 6 bases and J gave up 4 bases, with 10 bases separating them. DNA of the CDR3: TGTGCCAGCAGGGGGGGACCTTATAATTCACCCCTCCACTTT. It is translated as CASRGGPYNSPLHF.

In its sample, this clonotype was seen a few times. The chain employs TRBV10-3 and TRBJ2-7; 7 bases are shared with TRBD1. Germline trimming cut 5 bases from V and 12 bases from J; bases unmatched to any gene: 16. Germline CDR1 reads ENHRY; CDR2 reads SYGVKD. CDR3 length: 14 residues. CDR3: CAISSASRDSRLYF. In nucleotides, the CDR3 is TGTGCCATCAGTTCTGCCTCCCGGGACAGCCGTCTGTACTTC.

This clonotype occurred a few times. The DNA for the CDR3 is TGCAGCGCTTCGGGACTAGCGGGCTACGAGCAGTACTTC. It is translated as CSASGLAGYEQYF. The V and J genes are TRBV29-1 and TRBJ2-7, with 12 bases identical to TRBD2. The V segment lost 7 bases and the J segment 3 bases; nucleotides outside the gene matches: 4. This CDR3 is built from 13 residues. CDR1 and CDR2 (germline): SQVTM, ANQGSEA.

This CDR3 reads CASSYSTGLKTQYF. In DNA, the CDR3 is TGTGCCAGCAGTTACTCGACAGGGTTGAAGACCCAGTACTTC. This chain connects TRBV6-2 or TRBV6-3 to TRBJ2-5; TRBD1 agrees at 7 bases. This CDR3 is built from 14 residues. The trim removed 0 bases at V and 6 bases at J, leaving 4 bases unmatched. Germline lookup yields CDR1 MNHEY and CDR2 SVGEGT.